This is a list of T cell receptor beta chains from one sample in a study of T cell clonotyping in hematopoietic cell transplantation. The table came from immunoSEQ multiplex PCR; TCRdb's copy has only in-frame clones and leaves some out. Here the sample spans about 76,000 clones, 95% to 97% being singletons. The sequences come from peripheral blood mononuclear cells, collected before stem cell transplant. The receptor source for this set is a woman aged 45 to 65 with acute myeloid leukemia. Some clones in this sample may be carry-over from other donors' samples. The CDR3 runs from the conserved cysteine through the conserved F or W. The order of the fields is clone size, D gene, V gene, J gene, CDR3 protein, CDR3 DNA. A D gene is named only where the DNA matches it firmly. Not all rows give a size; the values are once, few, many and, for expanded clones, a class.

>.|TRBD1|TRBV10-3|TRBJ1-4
CAIRAGTGGGKLFF
TGTGCCATCCGTGCGGGGACAGGGGGCGGAAAACTGTTTTTT
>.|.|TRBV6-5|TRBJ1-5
CASSPLSPSNQPQHF
TGTGCCAGCAGTCCCCTTTCCCCTAGCAATCAGCCCCAGCATTTT
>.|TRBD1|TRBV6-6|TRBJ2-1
CASSSTGGSPNEQFF
TGTGCCAGCAGCAGTACAGGGGGGTCACCCAATGAGCAGTTCTTC
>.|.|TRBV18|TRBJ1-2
CASSPDGDHYGYTF
TGTGCCAGCTCACCGGACGGGGATCACTATGGCTACACCTTC
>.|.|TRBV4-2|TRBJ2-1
CASSRIRESYNEQFF
TGTGCCAGCAGCCGCATTAGGGAATCCTACAATGAGCAGTTCTTC
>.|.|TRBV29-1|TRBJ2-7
CSVGQNYEQYF
TGCAGCGTGGGACAAAACTACGAGCAGTACTTC
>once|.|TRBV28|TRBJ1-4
CASSPPGPEEKLFF
TGTGCCAGCAGTCCACCAGGGCCGGAAGAAAAACTGTTTTTT
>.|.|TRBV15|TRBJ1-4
CATSRGQQGNEKLFF
TGTGCCACCAGCAGAGGACAACAGGGTAATGAAAAACTGTTTTTT
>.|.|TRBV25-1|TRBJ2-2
CASSDPGIAGELFF
TGTGCCAGCAGTGATCCTGGAATTGCCGGGGAGCTGTTTTTT
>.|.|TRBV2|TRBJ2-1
CASSSESSYNEQFF
TGTGCCAGTTCAAGCGAGAGCTCCTACAATGAGCAGTTCTTC
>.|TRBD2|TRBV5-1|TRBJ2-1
CASSSGWEGWSNEQFF
TGCGCCAGCAGCTCTGGCTGGGAGGGGTGGAGCAATGAGCAGTTCTTC
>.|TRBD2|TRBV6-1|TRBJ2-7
CASGGSPSYEQYF
TGTGCCAGCGGCGGGAGCCCTTCCTACGAGCAGTACTTC
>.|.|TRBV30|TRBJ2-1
CACTLELNEQFF
TGTGCCTGCACACTAGAACTAAATGAGCAGTTCTTC
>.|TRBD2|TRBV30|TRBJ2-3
CAWSRGGTDTQYF
TGTGCCTGGAGTCGGGGGGGAACAGATACGCAGTATTTT
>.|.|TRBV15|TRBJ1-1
CATSRRQGNTEAFF
TGTGCCACCAGCAGACGGCAGGGGAACACTGAAGCTTTCTTT
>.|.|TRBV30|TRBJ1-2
CACHPRSEHGYTF
TGTGCCTGCCATCCCCGGTCAGAGCATGGCTACACCTTC
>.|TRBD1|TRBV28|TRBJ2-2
CASSSSPTGTDGELFF
TGTGCCAGCAGTTCCTCTCCGACAGGGACCGACGGGGAGCTGTTTTTT
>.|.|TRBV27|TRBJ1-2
CASSFSTPGYGYTF
TGTGCCAGCAGTTTCTCAACACCGGGCTATGGCTACACCTTC
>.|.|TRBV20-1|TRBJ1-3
CSAANGNTIYF
TGCAGTGCCGCAAATGGAAACACCATATATTTT
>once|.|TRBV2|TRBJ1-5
CASSAENSNQPQHF
TGTGCCAGCAGTGCAGAGAATAGCAATCAGCCCCAGCATTTT
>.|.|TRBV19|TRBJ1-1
CASSQGNTEAFF
TGTGCCAGTAGTCAGGGGAACACTGAAGCTTTCTTT
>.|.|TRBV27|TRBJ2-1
CASSHPSAGDNEQFF
TGTGCCAGCAGCCACCCTTCGGCAGGGGACAATGAGCAGTTCTTC
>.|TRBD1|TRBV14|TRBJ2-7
CASSFSDRPLYF
TGTGCCAGCAGCTTTTCGGACAGGCCCTTGTACTTC
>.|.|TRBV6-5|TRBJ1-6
CASSYWPGMGSPLHF
TGTGCCAGCAGTTACTGGCCGGGTATGGGTTCACCCCTCCACTTT
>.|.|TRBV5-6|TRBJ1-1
CASSSRLVEAFF
TGTGCCAGCAGCTCCAGACTAGTTGAAGCTTTCTTT
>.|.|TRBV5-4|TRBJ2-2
CASRKAKEAGELFF
TGTGCCAGCAGGAAAGCCAAGGAGGCCGGGGAGCTGTTTTTT
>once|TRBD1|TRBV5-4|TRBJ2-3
CASSLQGRSSTDTQYF
TGTGCCAGCAGCTTACAGGGGCGATCTAGCACAGATACGCAGTATTTT
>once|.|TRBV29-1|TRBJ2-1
CSWAGGTANNEQFF
TGCAGTTGGGCCGGAGGGACAGCAAACAATGAGCAGTTCTTC
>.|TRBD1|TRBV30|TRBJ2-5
CACYQGAYETQYF
TGTGCCTGTTACCAGGGGGCTTATGAGACCCAGTACTTC
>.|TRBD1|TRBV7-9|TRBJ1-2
CASSFSGQGKIGYTF
TGTGCCAGCAGCTTCTCCGGACAGGGGAAGATTGGCTACACCTTC
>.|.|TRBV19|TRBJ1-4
CASSHETIVSHEKLFF
TGTGCCAGTAGCCATGAGACGATCGTCTCGCATGAAAAACTGTTTTTT
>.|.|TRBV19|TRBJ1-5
CASSIVDQPQHF
TGTGCCAGTAGTATAGTGGATCAGCCCCAGCATTTT
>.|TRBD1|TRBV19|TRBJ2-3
CASSLGPGTGVDTQYF
TGTGCCTCGTCACTGGGTCCAGGGACAGGGGTAGATACGCAGTATTTT
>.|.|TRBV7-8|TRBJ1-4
CASMSREAVGTNEKLFF
TGTGCCAGCATGAGCCGGGAGGCGGTCGGGACTAATGAAAAACTGTTTTTT
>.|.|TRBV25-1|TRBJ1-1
CASSEQGTEAFF
TGTGCCAGCAGTGAGCAAGGGACTGAAGCTTTCTTT
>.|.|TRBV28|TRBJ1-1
CASSPGTAAIAEAFF
TGTGCCAGCAGCCCTGGGACGGCGGCAATAGCTGAAGCTTTCTTT
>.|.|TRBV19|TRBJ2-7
CASSSGGWRSYEQYF
TGTGCCAGTAGCAGCGGCGGCTGGCGATCCTACGAGCAGTACTTC